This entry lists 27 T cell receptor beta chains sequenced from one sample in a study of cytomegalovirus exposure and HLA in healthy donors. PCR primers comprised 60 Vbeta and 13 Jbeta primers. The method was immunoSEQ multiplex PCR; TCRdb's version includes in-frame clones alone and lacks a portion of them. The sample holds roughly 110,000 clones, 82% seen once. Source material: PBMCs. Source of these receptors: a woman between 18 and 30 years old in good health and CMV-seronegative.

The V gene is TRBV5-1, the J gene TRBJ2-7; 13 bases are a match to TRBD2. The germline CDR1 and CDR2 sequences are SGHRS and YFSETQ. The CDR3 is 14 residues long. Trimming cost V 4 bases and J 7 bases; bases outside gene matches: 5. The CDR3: CASSEGLAGQEQYV. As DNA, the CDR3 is TGCGCCAGCAGCGAGGGACTAGCGGGGCAAGAGCAGTACGTC.

CDR3 region: CASSKGSGTGKFF. CDR3 DNA sequence: TGTGCCAGTAGTAAGGGCTCCGGGACAGGGAAGTTCTTC. V gene TRBV19 combines with J gene TRBJ2-1; TRBD1 aligns across 9 bases. The CDR3 runs 13 residues. The trim removed 4 bases at V and 14 bases at J, leaving 9 bases unmatched. The germline V gene encodes CDR1 LNHDA and CDR2 SQIVND (reference sequence).

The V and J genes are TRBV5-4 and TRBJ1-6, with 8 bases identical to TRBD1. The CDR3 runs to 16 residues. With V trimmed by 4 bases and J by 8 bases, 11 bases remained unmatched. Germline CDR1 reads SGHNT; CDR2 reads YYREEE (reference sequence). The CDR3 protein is CASSPGQGPIHSPLHF. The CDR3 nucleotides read TGTGCCAGCAGCCCTGGACAGGGACCAATTCATTCACCCCTCCACTTT.

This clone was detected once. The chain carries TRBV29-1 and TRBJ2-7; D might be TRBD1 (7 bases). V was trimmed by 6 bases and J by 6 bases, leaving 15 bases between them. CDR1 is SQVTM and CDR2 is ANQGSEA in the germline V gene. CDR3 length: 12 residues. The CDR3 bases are TGCAGCGTAGAGGGGGCGCGGGGCGAGCAGTACGTC. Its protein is CSVEGARGEQYV.

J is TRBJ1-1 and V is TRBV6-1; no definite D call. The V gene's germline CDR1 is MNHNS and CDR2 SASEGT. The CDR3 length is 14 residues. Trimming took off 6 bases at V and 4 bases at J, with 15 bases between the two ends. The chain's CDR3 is CASREETMGTEAFF. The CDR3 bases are TGTGCCAGCAGGGAGGAAACCATGGGCACTGAAGCTTTCTTT.

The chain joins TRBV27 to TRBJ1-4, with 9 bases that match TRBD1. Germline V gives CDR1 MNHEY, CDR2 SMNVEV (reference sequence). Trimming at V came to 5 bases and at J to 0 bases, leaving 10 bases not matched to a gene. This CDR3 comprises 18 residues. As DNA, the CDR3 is TGTGCCAGCAGTCGGACAGGGGCCTATTTTGCAACTAATGAAAAACTGTTTTTT. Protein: CASSRTGAYFATNEKLFF.

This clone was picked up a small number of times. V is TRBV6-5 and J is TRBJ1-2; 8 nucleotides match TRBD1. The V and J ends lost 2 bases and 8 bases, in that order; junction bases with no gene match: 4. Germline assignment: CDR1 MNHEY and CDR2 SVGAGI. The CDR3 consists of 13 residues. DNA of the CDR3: TGTGCCAGCAGTTACGACAGGGGAGAGGGCTACACCTTC. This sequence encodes CASSYDRGEGYTF.

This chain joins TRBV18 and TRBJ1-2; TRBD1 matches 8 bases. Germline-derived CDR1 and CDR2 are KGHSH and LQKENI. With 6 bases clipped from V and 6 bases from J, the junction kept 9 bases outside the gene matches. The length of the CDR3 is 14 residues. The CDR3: CASSLAQGADGYTF. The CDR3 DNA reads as TGTGCCAGCTCCCTAGCCCAGGGGGCTGATGGCTACACCTTC.

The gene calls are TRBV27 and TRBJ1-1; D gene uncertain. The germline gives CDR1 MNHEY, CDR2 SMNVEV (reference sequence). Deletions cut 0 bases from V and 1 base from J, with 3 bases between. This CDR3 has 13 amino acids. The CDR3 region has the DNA TGTGCCAGCAGTTTATCGCGGAACACTGAAGCTTTCTTT. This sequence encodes CASSLSRNTEAFF.

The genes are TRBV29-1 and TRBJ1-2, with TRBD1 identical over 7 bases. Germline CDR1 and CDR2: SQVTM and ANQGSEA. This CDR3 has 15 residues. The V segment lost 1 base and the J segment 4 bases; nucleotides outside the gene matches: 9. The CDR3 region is CSVEGRGQISYGYTF. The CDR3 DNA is TGCAGCGTTGAAGGTAGGGGACAGATCTCCTATGGCTACACCTTC.

CDR3 nucleotide sequence: TGTGCCAGCAGTTGGGGTCCCGGGGAGGGGCAGTACGTC. This translates into CASSWGPGEGQYV. The chain uses TRBV6-6 and TRBJ2-7; 7 bases align to TRBD2. Germline CDR1 and CDR2: MNHNY and SVGAGI (reference sequence). The CDR3 spans 13 residues. With V trimmed by 4 bases and J by 9 bases, 9 bases remained unmatched.

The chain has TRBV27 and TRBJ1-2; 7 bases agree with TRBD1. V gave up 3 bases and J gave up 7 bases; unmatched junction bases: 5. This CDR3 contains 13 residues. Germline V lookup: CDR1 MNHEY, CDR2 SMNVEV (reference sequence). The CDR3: CASSLGSGGGYTF. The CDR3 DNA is TGTGCCAGCAGTTTGGGGTCAGGGGGTGGCTACACCTTC.

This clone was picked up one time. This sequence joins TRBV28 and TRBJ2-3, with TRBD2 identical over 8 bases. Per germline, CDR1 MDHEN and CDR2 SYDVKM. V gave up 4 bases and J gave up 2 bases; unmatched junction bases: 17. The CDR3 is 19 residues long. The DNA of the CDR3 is TGTGCCAGCAGTTACGTATCCTCCGAGGCTAGCGGGTACACAGATACGCAGTATTTT. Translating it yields CASSYVSSEASGYTDTQYF.

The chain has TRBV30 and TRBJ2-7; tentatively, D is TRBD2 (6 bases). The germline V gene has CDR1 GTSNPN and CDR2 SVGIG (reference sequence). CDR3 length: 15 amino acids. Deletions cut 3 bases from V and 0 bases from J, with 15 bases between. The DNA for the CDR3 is TGTGCCTGGAGCGGGGTGGCCGGGAGCTCCTACGAGCAGTACGTC. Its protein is CAWSGVAGSSYEQYV.

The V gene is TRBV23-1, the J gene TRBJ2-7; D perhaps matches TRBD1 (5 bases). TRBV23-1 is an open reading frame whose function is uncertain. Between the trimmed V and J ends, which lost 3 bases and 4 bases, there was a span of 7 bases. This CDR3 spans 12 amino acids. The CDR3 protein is CASSQKGYEQYV. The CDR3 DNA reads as TGCGCCAGCAGTCAGAAGGGGTACGAGCAGTACGTC.

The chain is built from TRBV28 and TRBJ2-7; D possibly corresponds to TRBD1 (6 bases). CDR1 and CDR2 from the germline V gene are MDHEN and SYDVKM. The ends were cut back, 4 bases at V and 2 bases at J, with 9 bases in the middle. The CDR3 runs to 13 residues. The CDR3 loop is CASSSTGPYEQYF. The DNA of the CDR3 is TGTGCCAGCAGTTCGACAGGACCCTACGAGCAGTACTTC.

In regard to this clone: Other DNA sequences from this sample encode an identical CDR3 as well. CDR3 sequence: CASSLDRLNTEAFF. In nucleotides, the CDR3 is TGTGCCAGCAGTCTCGACAGATTAAACACTGAAGCTTTCTTT. The chain has TRBV27 and TRBJ1-1, with D maybe TRBD1 (5 bases). Trimming took off 5 bases at V and 2 bases at J, with 12 bases between the two ends. The CDR3 extends over 14 amino acids. Germline V lookup: CDR1 MNHEY, CDR2 SMNVEV (reference sequence).

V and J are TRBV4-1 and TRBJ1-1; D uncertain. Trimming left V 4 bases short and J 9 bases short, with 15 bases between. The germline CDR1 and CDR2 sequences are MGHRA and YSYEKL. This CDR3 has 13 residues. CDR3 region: CASSPTLTDQAFF. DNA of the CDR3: TGCGCCAGCAGCCCCACCCTAACAGACCAAGCTTTCTTT.

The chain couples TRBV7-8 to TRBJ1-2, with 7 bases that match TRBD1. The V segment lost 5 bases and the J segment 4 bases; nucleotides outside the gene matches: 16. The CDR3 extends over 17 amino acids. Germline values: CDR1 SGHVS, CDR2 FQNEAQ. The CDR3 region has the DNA TGTGCCAGCAGCCCCCTTCTATTCGACAGGGATGGCTATGGCTACACCTTC. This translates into CASSPLLFDRDGYGYTF.

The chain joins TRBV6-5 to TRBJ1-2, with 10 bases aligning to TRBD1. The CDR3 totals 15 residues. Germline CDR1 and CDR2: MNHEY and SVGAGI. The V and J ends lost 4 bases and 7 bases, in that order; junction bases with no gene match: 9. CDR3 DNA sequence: TGTGCCAGCAGTTCACCCCGACAGGGGGCAGGTGGCTACACCTTC. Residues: CASSSPRQGAGGYTF.

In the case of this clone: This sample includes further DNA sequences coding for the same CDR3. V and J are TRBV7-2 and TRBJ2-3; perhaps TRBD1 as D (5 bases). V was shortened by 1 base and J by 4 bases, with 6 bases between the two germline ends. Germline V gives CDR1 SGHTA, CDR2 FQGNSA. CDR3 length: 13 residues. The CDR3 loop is CASSLGGADTQYF. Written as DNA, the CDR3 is TGTGCCAGCAGCTTAGGGGGCGCAGATACGCAGTATTTT.

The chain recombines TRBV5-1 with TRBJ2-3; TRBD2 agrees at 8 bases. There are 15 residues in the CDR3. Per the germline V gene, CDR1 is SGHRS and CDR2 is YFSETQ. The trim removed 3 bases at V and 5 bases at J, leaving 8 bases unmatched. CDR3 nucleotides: TGCGCCAGCAGCTCCCCGGGACTAGTGGTAGATACGCAGTATTTT. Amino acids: CASSSPGLVVDTQYF.

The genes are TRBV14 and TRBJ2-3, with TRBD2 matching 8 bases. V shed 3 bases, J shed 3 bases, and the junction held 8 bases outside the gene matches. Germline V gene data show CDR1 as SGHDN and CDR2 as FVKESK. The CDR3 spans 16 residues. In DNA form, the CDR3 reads TGTGCCAGCAGCCATCCCGGACTAGCAGTAACAGATACGCAGTATTTT. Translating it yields CASSHPGLAVTDTQYF.

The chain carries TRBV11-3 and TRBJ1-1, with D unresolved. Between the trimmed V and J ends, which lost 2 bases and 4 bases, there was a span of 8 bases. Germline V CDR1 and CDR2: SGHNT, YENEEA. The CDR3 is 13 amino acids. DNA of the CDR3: TGTGCCAGCAGCTTATATGGGAGCACTGAAGCTTTCTTT. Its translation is CASSLYGSTEAFF.

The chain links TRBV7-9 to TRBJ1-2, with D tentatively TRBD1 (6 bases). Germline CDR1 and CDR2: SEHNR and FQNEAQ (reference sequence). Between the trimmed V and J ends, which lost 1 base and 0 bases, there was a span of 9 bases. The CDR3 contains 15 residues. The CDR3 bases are TGTGCCAGCAGCTTAGGCGGACAGTCTAACTATGGCTACACCTTC. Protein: CASSLGGQSNYGYTF.

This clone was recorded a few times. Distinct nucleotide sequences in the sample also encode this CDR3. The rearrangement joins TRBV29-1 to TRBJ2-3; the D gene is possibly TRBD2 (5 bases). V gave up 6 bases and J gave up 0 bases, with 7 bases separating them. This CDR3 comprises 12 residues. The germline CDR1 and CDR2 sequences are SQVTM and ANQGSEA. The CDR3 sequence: CSVADSTDTQYF. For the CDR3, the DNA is TGCAGCGTAGCGGATAGCACAGATACGCAGTATTTT.

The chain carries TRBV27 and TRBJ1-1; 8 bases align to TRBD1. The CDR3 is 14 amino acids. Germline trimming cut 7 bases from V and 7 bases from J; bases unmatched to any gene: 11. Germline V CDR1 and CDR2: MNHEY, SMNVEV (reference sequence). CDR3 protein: CASIPGQGALEAFF. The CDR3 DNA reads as TGTGCCAGCATCCCGGGCCAGGGGGCGCTTGAAGCTTTCTTT.